These 3 T cell receptor beta chains were sequenced from one sample in a study of identical twins' blood T cells. Via MiXCR, TCRdb re-called the 5' RACE reads, giving one row per CDR3 protein. The sample records hundreds of thousands of distinct CDR3 sequences, roughly 30% being singletons. Sequencing was performed on PBMCs. Every receptor here comes from a woman aged 18 to 50 in good health.

As for this clonotype: A junction boundary mismatches the germline segment, possibly from a read error. This rearrangement joins TRBV20-1 to TRBJ2-2, with D perhaps TRBD2 (6 bases). This CDR3 region has 14 residues. Per the germline V gene, CDR1 is DFQATT and CDR2 is SNEGSKA (reference sequence). CDR3 in amino acids: CSARALLNTGGLFF. DNA for the CDR3: TGCAGTGCTAGGGCCCTGCTCAACACCGGGGGGCTGTTTTTT.

The chain employs TRBV12-3 or TRBV12-4 and TRBJ1-1; unclear D gene. The ends were cut back, 2 bases at V and 2 bases at J, with 6 bases in the middle. This CDR3 has 13 amino acids. CDR3 protein: CASSLIFNTEAFF. Here the CDR3 DNA reads TGTGCCAGCAGTTTAATCTTCAACACTGAAGCTTTCTTT.

Remarks on this clonotype: A much larger clone sits a single nucleotide away, making a read error possible. Here the CDR3 omits its conserved ending phenylalanine or tryptophan, so a read error is the likely source. The chain recombines TRBV20-1 with TRBJ1-1; D uncertain. The CDR3 length is 10 residues. V lost 1 base, J lost 6 bases, and 3 bases lay in between. CDR1 DFQATT and CDR2 SNEGSKA come from the germline V gene (reference sequence). This CDR3 reads CSARAAEAFS. The CDR3 DNA sequence: TGCAGTGCTAGAGCCGCTGAAGCTTTCTCT.